This T cell receptor beta chain derives from a study of graft-versus-host responses after intestinal transplantation. Germline V gives CDR1 LGHNA, CDR2 YSLEER. This CDR3 region has 16 residues. As for this clone: Antigen specificity is unknown.

The table came from immunoSEQ multiplex PCR; TCRdb's copy has only in-frame clones and leaves some out. The sample includes some 41,000 clones, roughly 96% of them seen just once. The J gene is TRBJ2-5, the V gene TRBV4-3; TRBD2 is a possible D gene (7 bases). The end of the DNA is better explained by TRBJ2-7, so the J call may be wrong. The specimen comprised unstimulated CD8+ T cells sorted from spleen or lymph node cells, sampled before transplant. The receptor was isolated from a human donor who was the organ donor for an intestinal transplant. CDR3 loop: CASSQDRAGQWYEQYF. The CDR3 DNA reads TGCGCCAGCAGCCAAGATCGAGCGGGACAATGGTACGAGCAGTACTTC.